These 28 T cell receptor beta chains share one sample of origin, sequenced in a study of blood T cell repertoires in COVID-19. The data were produced by immunoSEQ multiplex PCR, yet TCRdb's version contains in-frame clones alone and is incomplete. The sample has just over 15,000 clones; over 80% are singletons. The sample taken for sequencing was peripheral blood. Source of these receptors: a human donor in a cohort sampled during active COVID-19.

This chain uses TRBV6-2 or TRBV6-3 with TRBJ1-4; D not resolved. The CDR3 consists of 15 residues. Germline CDR1 reads MNHEY; CDR2 reads SVGEGT. The V end lost 7 bases, the J end lost 5 bases, and 17 bases lay between the germline ends. The CDR3 region is CASTPWAGENEKLFF. Here the CDR3 DNA reads TGTGCCAGCACCCCCTGGGCCGGGGAGAATGAAAAACTGTTTTTT.

J is TRBJ2-2 and V is TRBV27, with D uncertain. The V gene lost 5 bases and the J gene lost 3 bases, with 7 bases spanning the gap. Germline V CDR1 and CDR2: MNHEY, SMNVEV (reference sequence). The CDR3 runs to 13 residues. This CDR3 reads CASSTGHTGELFF. In DNA, the CDR3 is TGTGCCAGCAGTACTGGGCACACCGGGGAGCTGTTTTTT.

This clone turned up a few times. The V gene is TRBV18, the J gene TRBJ1-5, with TRBD1 matching over 7 bases. The CDR3 sequence is 15 residues long. The germline gives CDR1 KGHSH, CDR2 LQKENI. J lost 7 bases, V lost 2 bases, and 8 bases had no gene match. CDR3 protein: CASSPVGTEDQPQHF. Written as DNA, the CDR3 is TGTGCCAGCTCACCAGTTGGGACAGAGGACCAGCCCCAGCATTTT. The full variable domain, its missing parts supplied by reference TRBV18 and TRBJ1-5, is NAGVMQNPRHLVRRRGQEARLRCSPMKGHSHVYWYRQLPEEGLKFMVYLQKENIIDESGMPKERFSAEFPKEGPSILRIQQVVRGDSAAYFCASSPVGTEDQPQHFGDGTRLSIL.

The chain carries TRBV18 and TRBJ1-1, with TRBD1 identical over 7 bases. Germline V gene lookup returns CDR1 KGHSH and CDR2 LQKENI. V dropped 6 bases and J dropped 4; count of bases not matched to a gene: 8. The CDR3 is 14 amino acids. CDR3 DNA sequence: TGTGCCAGCTCTTCAGGGGGGCGTGGCACTGAAGCTTTCTTT. It specifies CASSSGGRGTEAFF.

The chain has TRBV19 and TRBJ1-2; D might be TRBD1 (6 bases). The CDR3 covers 13 residues. Germline CDR1 and CDR2: LNHDA and SQIVND (reference sequence). The V end lost 6 bases, the J end lost 4 bases, and 12 bases lay between the germline ends. The CDR3 region has the DNA TGTGCCAGTAGAGGACAGAAGGGCTATGGCTACACCTTC. Protein product: CASRGQKGYGYTF.

The chain carries TRBV7-3 and TRBJ2-5; possibly TRBD2 for D (6 bases). Trimming shortened V by 4 bases and J by 4 bases, and 16 bases separated the two germline ends. The CDR3 contains 15 residues. Germline V gene lookup returns CDR1 SGHTA and CDR2 FQGTGA. The DNA for the CDR3 is TGTGCCAGCAGCTCCTCGGGACTTTTGAGAGAGACCCAGTACTTC. Translation gives CASSSSGLLRETQYF.

This chain connects TRBV30 to TRBJ1-3; perhaps TRBD1 as D (6 bases). The germline V gene has CDR1 GTSNPN and CDR2 SVGIG (reference sequence). The CDR3 totals 15 residues. V lost 5 bases and J 0 bases, leaving 14 bases between the germline ends. CDR3 coding DNA: TGTGCCTGGGGGGGCGCTGCCCTCTCTGGAAACACCATATATTTT. Its translation is CAWGGAALSGNTIYF.

This chain links TRBV7-2 with TRBJ2-4, with TRBD1 matching 11 bases. Looked up from germline, CDR1 is SGHTA and CDR2 is FQGNSA. After removal of 4 bases from V and 7 bases from J, the junction contained 3 bases not matched to a gene. The CDR3 is 14 residues long. The CDR3, as DNA: TGTGCCAGCAGCTCCAGGGACAGGGGGAACATTCAGTACTTC. It encodes CASSSRDRGNIQYF.

The V gene is TRBV6-6, the J gene TRBJ2-3, with 9 bases lining up with TRBD2. The CDR3 is 17 amino acids. V shed 6 bases and J 1 base; nucleotides not matched to a gene: 11. Germline V gene sequence: CDR1 MNHNY, CDR2 SVGAGI (reference sequence). The CDR3 DNA reads as TGTGCCAGCAGCCGACTGGGTATAGCGGGAGGCACAGATACGCAGTATTTT. Its translation: CASSRLGIAGGTDTQYF.

There are a few counts of this clone. The chain couples TRBV6-6 to TRBJ2-1, with TRBD2 identical over 8 bases. Looked up from germline, CDR1 is MNHNY and CDR2 is SVGAGI (reference sequence). The CDR3 is 14 residues long. V shed 8 bases and J 6 bases; nucleotides not matched to a gene: 9. This CDR3 reads CASRSGRGGNEQFF. The CDR3, as DNA: TGTGCCAGCCGGAGCGGGAGAGGGGGCAATGAGCAGTTCTTC.

The genes are TRBV7-9 and TRBJ2-1; 7 nucleotides align to TRBD2. CDR1 and CDR2 from the germline V gene are SEHNR and FQNEAQ (reference sequence). V trimming: 5 bases; J trimming: 3 bases; junction bases outside the gene matches: 13. The CDR3 sequence is 17 residues long. In nucleotides, the CDR3 is TGTGCCAGCAGCCTTGGGGAGGGATCCCCATACTACAATGAGCAGTTCTTC. Protein sequence: CASSLGEGSPYYNEQFF.

The chain uses TRBV5-1 and TRBJ2-5, with D uncertain. V was cut by 0 bases and J by 0 bases, with 6 bases left in between. CDR3 length: 14 amino acids. The germline V gene has CDR1 SGHRS and CDR2 YFSETQ. The chain's CDR3 is CASSLATHQETQYF. The CDR3 DNA reads TGCGCCAGCAGCTTGGCGACTCACCAAGAGACCCAGTACTTC.

This clone occurred a few times. V is TRBV12-3 or TRBV12-4 and J is TRBJ1-5; D remains ambiguous. The CDR3 sequence is 13 residues long. Trimming removed 2 bases from V and 7 bases from J, with 9 bases in between. The CDR3 loop reads CASSLRERQPQHF. In DNA form, the CDR3 reads TGTGCCAGCAGTTTAAGGGAGAGGCAGCCCCAGCATTTT.

J is TRBJ2-2 and V is TRBV5-4, with TRBD2 matching 9 bases. This CDR3 is built from 14 residues. CDR1 and CDR2 from the germline V gene are SGHNT and YYREEE (reference sequence). V lost 5 bases to trimming and J lost 1 base; unmatched junction nucleotides: 0. In nucleotides, the CDR3 is TGTGCCAGCAGACTAGCGGGGAACACCGGGGAGCTGTTTTTT. It yields the protein CASRLAGNTGELFF.

The chain has TRBV7-6 and TRBJ1-3; 10 bases align to TRBD1. V dropped 3 bases and J dropped 1; count of bases not matched to a gene: 9. Germline V gene lookup returns CDR1 SGHVS and CDR2 FNYEAQ. The CDR3 spans 18 residues. The DNA for the CDR3 is TGTGCCAGCAGCTTGGAGCCGACAGGGGGCGTTTCTGGAAACACCATATATTTT. Protein sequence: CASSLEPTGGVSGNTIYF.

J is TRBJ1-2 and V is TRBV29-1, with a possible D match to TRBD1 (6 bases). Germline loops: CDR1 SQVTM, CDR2 ANQGSEA. Trimming pared 5 bases from V and 6 bases from J, leaving 10 bases between. The CDR3 sequence is 11 residues long. Written as DNA, the CDR3 is TGCAGCGTTTACAGGGCGGATGGCTACACCTTC. This translates into CSVYRADGYTF.

The rearrangement links TRBV7-3 to TRBJ2-2; TRBD1 matches at 10 bases. With 6 bases clipped from V and 6 bases from J, the junction kept 7 bases outside the gene matches. The CDR3 contains 15 residues. From germline, CDR1 is SGHTA and CDR2 FQGTGA. CDR3 amino acids: CASRQGQGFPGELFF. Here the CDR3 DNA reads TGTGCCAGCAGGCAGGGACAGGGGTTCCCCGGGGAGCTGTTTTTT.

The V call is TRBV19, the J call TRBJ1-2; 7 nucleotides agree with TRBD1. Unmatched junction bases numbered 9, after V lost 6 bases and J lost 2 bases. Germline loops: CDR1 LNHDA, CDR2 SQIVND (reference sequence). The CDR3 contains 15 residues. The CDR3 bases are TGTGCCAGTAGGAGGGACAGTAATATCAACTATGGCTACACCTTC. Protein: CASRRDSNINYGYTF.

This chain joins TRBV9 and TRBJ2-2, with TRBD2 matching over 8 bases. V dropped 2 bases and J dropped 6; count of bases not matched to a gene: 9. This CDR3 has 16 amino acids. Germline CDR1 reads SGDLS; CDR2 reads YYNGEE. This chain's CDR3 is CASSVQSGSGAGELFF. The CDR3 DNA is TGTGCCAGCAGCGTTCAAAGCGGGAGCGGCGCCGGGGAGCTGTTTTTT.

This clone was observed a single time. The rearrangement links TRBV4-3 to TRBJ2-5; perhaps TRBD1 as D (5 bases). V was shortened by 6 bases and J by 2 bases, with 10 bases between the two germline ends. CDR1 LGHNA and CDR2 YSLEER come from the germline V gene. This CDR3 comprises 13 residues. This CDR3 reads CASSGRVQETQYF. The CDR3 DNA is TGCGCCAGCAGTGGCAGGGTACAAGAGACCCAGTACTTC.

The chain employs TRBV11-2 and TRBJ2-7; D may be TRBD2 (5 bases). This CDR3 is built from 17 residues. V gave up 5 bases and J gave up 2 bases, with 22 bases separating them. Germline CDR1 reads SGHAT; CDR2 reads FQNNGV. The CDR3 loop is CASSLRSSGSSPYEQYF. CDR3 sequence (DNA): TGTGCCAGCAGCCTCCGTAGTTCGGGGAGCTCGCCCTACGAGCAGTACTTC.

The gene calls are TRBV6-5 and TRBJ2-7; D gene unclear. The ends were cut back, 6 bases at V and 0 bases at J, with 12 bases in the middle. In germline, CDR1 is MNHEY, CDR2 SVGAGI. This CDR3 comprises 14 residues. The CDR3 sequence is CASRILEFSYEQYF. As DNA, the CDR3 is TGTGCCAGCAGAATCCTAGAGTTCTCCTACGAGCAGTACTTC.

V and J are TRBV11-1 and TRBJ2-7; 8 bases map to TRBD1. The length of the CDR3 is 14 residues. J lost 2 bases, V lost 6 bases, and 6 bases had no gene match. Germline V gene lookup returns CDR1 SGHAT and CDR2 FQDESV (reference sequence). The CDR3 reads CASRQDRETYEQYF. For the CDR3, the DNA is TGTGCCAGCAGGCAGGACAGGGAGACCTACGAGCAGTACTTC.

The rearrangement links TRBV4-1 to TRBJ2-5; no reliable D call. V was pared by 4 bases and J by 2 bases, with 8 bases between. Germline V gives CDR1 MGHRA, CDR2 YSYEKL. The CDR3 spans 13 residues. The CDR3, as DNA: TGCGCCAGCAGCCGCGGCCCTCAAGAGACCCAGTACTTC. It codes for CASSRGPQETQYF.

The chain recombines TRBV10-3 with TRBJ1-3; D not resolved. Germline CDR1 reads ENHRY; CDR2 reads SYGVKD. The CDR3 runs 13 residues. V dropped 6 bases and J dropped 0 bases, with 6 bases sitting between them. CDR3 bases: TGTGCCATCAGAGACACCTCTGGAAACACCATATATTTT. Translated, it gives CAIRDTSGNTIYF.

J is TRBJ2-1 and V is TRBV18; 7 bases match TRBD2. The J segment lost 6 bases and the V segment lost 0 bases, leaving 5 bases of the junction unmatched. The CDR3 covers 15 residues. The germline gives CDR1 KGHSH, CDR2 LQKENI. The DNA of the CDR3 is TGTGCCAGCTCACCACCCAGCGGGGTAGGCAATGAGCAGTTCTTC. Its protein is CASSPPSGVGNEQFF. Combining the CDR3 with reference TRBV18 and TRBJ2-1 gives the whole variable domain NAGVMQNPRHLVRRRGQEARLRCSPMKGHSHVYWYRQLPEEGLKFMVYLQKENIIDESGMPKERFSAEFPKEGPSILRIQQVVRGDSAAYFCASSPPSGVGNEQFFGPGTRLTVL.

J is TRBJ2-5 and V is TRBV25-1, with no clear D. Germline loops: CDR1 MGHDK, CDR2 SYGVNS. The V end lost 2 bases, the J end lost 5 bases, and 3 bases lay between the germline ends. The CDR3 contains 11 residues. CDR3 nucleotides: TGTGCCAGCAGTGAAGGCGAGACCCAGTACTTC. Protein product: CASSEGETQYF.

This clone was picked up a small number of times. V gene TRBV10-3 combines with J gene TRBJ1-5; 8 nucleotides match TRBD1. With V trimmed by 4 bases and J by 1 base, 15 bases remained unmatched. The length of the CDR3 is 19 residues. Per germline, CDR1 ENHRY and CDR2 SYGVKD. The CDR3 DNA is TGTGCCATCAGTGGGGACCCGGGACAGGATTTTCACAGCAATCAGCCCCAGCATTTT. Protein product: CAISGDPGQDFHSNQPQHF.